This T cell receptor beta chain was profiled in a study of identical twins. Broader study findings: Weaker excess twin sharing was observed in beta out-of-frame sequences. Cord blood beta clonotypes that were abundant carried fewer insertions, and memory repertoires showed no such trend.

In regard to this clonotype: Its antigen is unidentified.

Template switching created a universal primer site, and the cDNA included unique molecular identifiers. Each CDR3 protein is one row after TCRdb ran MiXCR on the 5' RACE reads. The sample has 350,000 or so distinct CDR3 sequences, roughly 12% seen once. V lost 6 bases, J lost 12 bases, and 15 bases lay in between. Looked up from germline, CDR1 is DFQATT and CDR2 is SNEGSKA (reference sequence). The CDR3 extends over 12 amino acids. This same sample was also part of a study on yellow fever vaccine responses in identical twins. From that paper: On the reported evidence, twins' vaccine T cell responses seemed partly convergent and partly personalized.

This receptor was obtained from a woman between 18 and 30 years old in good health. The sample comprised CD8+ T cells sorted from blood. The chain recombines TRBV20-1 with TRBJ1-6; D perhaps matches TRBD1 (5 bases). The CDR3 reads CSAGERGKPLHF. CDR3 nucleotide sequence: TGCAGTGCCGGGGAGAGGGGTAAACCCCTCCACTTT.